This T cell receptor (beta chain) came from a study of CD8 T cells in Susac syndrome. In the study overall: There were about six sequenced Susac syndrome patients with active disease and under 10 in remission. Patients with Susac syndrome had blood drawn and were at that point therapy-naive, on corticosteroids, or on intravenous immunoglobulin alone.

Trimming cost V 1 base and J 6 bases, with 9 bases left between them. CDR3 size: 14 residues. The germline V gene encodes CDR1 KGHDR and CDR2 SFDVKD. Random hexamers served to reverse transcribe roughly 0.5 to 1 ug RNA. TCRdb re-called the immunoSEQ multiplex PCR reads with MiXCR, one entry per CDR3 protein. The profile shows 110,000 to 150,000 distinct CDR3 sequences, around 95% of them singletons. In this sample, this clonotype turned up once. Sequencing was done on a sample of CD4+ T cells from PBMCs. The clonotype was recovered from a human donor with Susac syndrome. This chain links TRBV24-1 with TRBJ2-1; TRBD2 is a possible D gene (6 bases). The CDR3 DNA follows: TGTGCCACCAGTGATTTTCCGGGACTCAATGAGCAGTTCTTC. Protein product: CATSDFPGLNEQFF.